The 16 T cell receptor beta chains below come from one sample, sequenced in a study of blood T cell repertoires in COVID-19. TCRdb's table, derived via immunoSEQ multiplex PCR, lists solely in-frame clones and lacks some. The sample contains about 160,000 clones, approximately 91% of which appear only once. Source material: peripheral blood. These receptor sequences come from a young man with acute or convalescent COVID-19.

The V and J genes are TRBV18 and TRBJ2-5; 7 bases line up with TRBD2. From germline, CDR1 is KGHSH and CDR2 LQKENI. The CDR3 has 18 amino acids. Trimming removed 3 bases from V and 0 bases from J; junction bases left unmatched: 13. The CDR3 coding sequence is TGTGCCAGCTCACCCCCGGCGCGCGGGGGACGGTACCAAGAGACCCAGTACTTC. Protein sequence: CASSPPARGGRYQETQYF.

The gene calls are TRBV12-2 and TRBJ1-6. TRBV12-2 is a known pseudogene. This CDR3 is built from 19 residues. The DNA of the CDR3 is TGTGCAAGTCGCTTAGGCGGGGGGCTGTGGGGGTACTATAATTCACCCCTCCACTTT. This codes for CASRLGGGLWGYYNSPLHF.

The chain has TRBV18 and TRBJ1-1, with 7 bases matching TRBD1. V was clipped by 4 bases and J by 3 bases; unmatched bases: 8. Germline V gives CDR1 KGHSH, CDR2 LQKENI. There are 15 residues in the CDR3. The CDR3 loop is CASSRDREWYTEAFF. In nucleotides, the CDR3 is TGTGCCAGCTCACGTGACAGGGAGTGGTACACTGAAGCTTTCTTT.

The rearrangement joins TRBV24-1 to TRBJ2-5; 9 nucleotides agree with TRBD2. Germline V CDR1 and CDR2: KGHDR, SFDVKD. J gave up 2 bases and V 9 bases, and 9 bases lay outside the gene matches. The CDR3 runs to 15 residues. CDR3 nucleotide sequence: TGTGCCACCCGCCCCGGGACTAGCAATCAAGAGACCCAGTACTTC. Translated, it gives CATRPGTSNQETQYF.

This chain links TRBV4-2 with TRBJ2-2, with 7 bases matching TRBD2. This CDR3 region has 17 residues. Germline CDR1 and CDR2: LGHNA and YNFKEQ. The V and J ends lost 0 bases and 3 bases, in that order; junction bases with no gene match: 7. The CDR3 DNA reads as TGTGCCAGCAGCCAAGAGTTCGCGGGAGCGGACACCGGGGAGCTGTTTTTT. Protein: CASSQEFAGADTGELFF.

The rearrangement links TRBV5-1 to TRBJ1-1; 9 bases match TRBD1. Germline V gives CDR1 SGHRS, CDR2 YFSETQ. The CDR3 covers 14 residues. V shed 8 bases, J shed 6 bases, and the junction held 11 bases outside the gene matches. In DNA form, the CDR3 reads TGCGCCAGTCATACCGGGACAGGGTTCCCTGAAGCTTTCTTT. Translating it yields CASHTGTGFPEAFF.

V usage is TRBV9 and J usage is TRBJ2-3; 12 bases map to TRBD2. The trim removed 4 bases at V and 3 bases at J, leaving 6 bases unmatched. CDR3 length: 16 amino acids. Germline values: CDR1 SGDLS, CDR2 YYNGEE. The CDR3 spells CASSLYGTSGTDTQYF. CDR3 DNA: TGTGCCAGCAGCCTCTATGGGACTAGCGGGACAGATACGCAGTATTTT.

The rearrangement uses TRBV2 and TRBJ2-1; D is ambiguous. V was cut by 6 bases and J by 2 bases, with 17 bases left in between. Germline V gene lookup returns CDR1 SNHLY and CDR2 FYNNEI. There are 16 residues in the CDR3. This CDR3 is CASSPAGEIAYNEQFF. CDR3 in DNA: TGTGCCAGCAGCCCCGCAGGCGAAATCGCCTACAATGAGCAGTTCTTC.

This clone has a handful of counts. The chain joins TRBV6-2 or TRBV6-3 to TRBJ2-5; 15 bases line up with TRBD2. The CDR3 is 16 residues long. With V trimmed by 5 bases and J by 2 bases, 3 bases remained unmatched. The germline gives CDR1 MNHEY, CDR2 SVGEGT. CDR3: CASSKGTSGGQETQYF. The CDR3 nucleotides are TGTGCCAGCAGTAAAGGGACTAGCGGGGGGCAAGAGACCCAGTACTTC.

The chain couples TRBV5-6 to TRBJ1-1; perhaps TRBD1 as D (5 bases). The CDR3 extends over 14 amino acids. Germline lookup yields CDR1 SGHDT and CDR2 YYEEEE. V shed 2 bases and J shed 4 bases, with 12 bases lying between them. The CDR3 bases are TGTGCCAGCAGCTTCTTCAGGCAGGGCACTGAAGCTTTCTTT. This codes for CASSFFRQGTEAFF.

A single count supports this clone. The chain couples TRBV18 to TRBJ1-5; D ambiguous. Germline CDR1 and CDR2: KGHSH and LQKENI. There are 18 residues in the CDR3. V lost 1 base and J lost 3, with 19 bases in between. The CDR3 DNA is TGTGCCAGCTCACCACGGGCTGGTGTGGGAGGCCTCAATCAGCCCCAGCATTTT. It yields the protein CASSPRAGVGGLNQPQHF.

The CDR3 nucleotides read TGCGCCAGCAGCGACACCTACGAGCAGTACTTC. This sequence encodes CASSDTYEQYF. This rearrangement joins TRBV10-2 to TRBJ2-7; D remains ambiguous. The CDR3 is 11 amino acids. Germline values: CDR1 WSHSY, CDR2 SAAADI. V was cut by 6 bases and J by 2 bases, with 5 bases left in between.

The chain links TRBV12-5 to TRBJ1-5; 8 nucleotides align to TRBD1. This CDR3 region has 17 residues. Trimming at V came to 1 base and at J to 5 bases, leaving 10 bases not matched to a gene. In germline, CDR1 is LGHNT, CDR2 FRNRAP. In DNA form, the CDR3 reads TGTGCTAGTGGTTTGGCTCTAGGACAGGGTAGTGATCAGCCCCAGCATTTT. This encodes CASGLALGQGSDQPQHF.

The chain recombines TRBV2 with TRBJ1-2, with 8 bases fitting TRBD1. J was trimmed by 4 bases and V by 6 bases; bases with no gene match: 7. The CDR3 sequence is 14 residues long. Per the germline V gene, CDR1 is SNHLY and CDR2 is FYNNEI. CDR3 protein: CASRGTGGIYGYTF. In nucleotides, the CDR3 is TGTGCCAGCAGAGGGACAGGCGGTATCTATGGCTACACCTTC.

About this clone itself: Additional DNA sequences in this sample encode the identical CDR3. The rearrangement uses TRBV27 and TRBJ1-2, with 8 nucleotides matching TRBD1. Germline V gene sequence: CDR1 MNHEY, CDR2 SMNVEV (reference sequence). J was trimmed by 2 bases and V by 5 bases; bases with no gene match: 4. The CDR3 spans 14 residues. DNA for the CDR3: TGTGCCAGCAGTCCGAGACAGGGGAACTATGGCTACACCTTC. It is translated as CASSPRQGNYGYTF.

The gene calls are TRBV24-1 and TRBJ2-1; 10 bases align to TRBD2. The CDR3 is made up of 18 amino acids. The J segment lost 3 bases and the V segment lost 3 bases, leaving 10 bases of the junction unmatched. From germline, CDR1 is KGHDR and CDR2 SFDVKD. DNA of the CDR3: TGTGCCACCAGTGATCCCGGGGGGAGCGGGAGGGTCTACAATGAGCAGTTCTTC. Protein: CATSDPGGSGRVYNEQFF.